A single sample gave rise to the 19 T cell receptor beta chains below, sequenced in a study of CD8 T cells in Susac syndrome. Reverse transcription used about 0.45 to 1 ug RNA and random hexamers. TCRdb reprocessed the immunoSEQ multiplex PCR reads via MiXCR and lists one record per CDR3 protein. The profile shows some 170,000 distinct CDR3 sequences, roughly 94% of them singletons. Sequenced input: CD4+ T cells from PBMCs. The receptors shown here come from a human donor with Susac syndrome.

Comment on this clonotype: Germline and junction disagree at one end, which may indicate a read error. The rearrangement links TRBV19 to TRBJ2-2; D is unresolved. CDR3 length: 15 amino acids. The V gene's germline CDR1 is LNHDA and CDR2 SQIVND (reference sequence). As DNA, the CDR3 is TGTGCCAGTAGTGTAGACGGAGCAAACACCGGGGAGCTGTTTTTT. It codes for CASSVDGANTGELFF. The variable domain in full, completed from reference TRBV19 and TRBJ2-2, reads DGGITQSPKYLFRKEGQNVTLSCEQNLNHDAMYWYRQDPGQGLRLIYYSQIVNDFQKGDIAEGYSVSREKKESFPLTVTSAQKNPTAFYLCASSVDGANTGELFFGEGSRLTVL.

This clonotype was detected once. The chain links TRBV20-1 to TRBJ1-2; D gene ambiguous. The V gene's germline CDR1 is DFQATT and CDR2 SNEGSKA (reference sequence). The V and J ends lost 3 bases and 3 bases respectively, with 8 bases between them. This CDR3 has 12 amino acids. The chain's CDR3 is CSASVPDYGYTF. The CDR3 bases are TGCAGTGCTAGTGTGCCCGACTATGGCTACACCTTC.

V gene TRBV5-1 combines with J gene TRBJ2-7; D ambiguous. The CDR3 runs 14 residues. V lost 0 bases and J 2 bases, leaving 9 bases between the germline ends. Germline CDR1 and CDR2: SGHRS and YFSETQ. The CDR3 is CASSLDFSTYEQYF. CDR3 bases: TGCGCCAGCAGCTTGGATTTCAGTACCTACGAGCAGTACTTC.

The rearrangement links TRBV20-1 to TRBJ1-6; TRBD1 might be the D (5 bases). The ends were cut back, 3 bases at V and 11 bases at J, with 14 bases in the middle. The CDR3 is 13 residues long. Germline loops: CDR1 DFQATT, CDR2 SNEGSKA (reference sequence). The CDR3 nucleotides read TGCAGTGCTAGGGCGGGGGAAAATACACCCCTCCACTTT. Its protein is CSARAGENTPLHF.

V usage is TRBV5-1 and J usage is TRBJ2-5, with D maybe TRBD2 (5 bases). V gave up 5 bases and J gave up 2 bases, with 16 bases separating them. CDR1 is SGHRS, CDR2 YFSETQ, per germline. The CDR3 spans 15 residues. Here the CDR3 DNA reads TGCGCCAGCAGAAGGACGGCGGGTGAACAAGAGACCCAGTACTTC. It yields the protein CASRRTAGEQETQYF.

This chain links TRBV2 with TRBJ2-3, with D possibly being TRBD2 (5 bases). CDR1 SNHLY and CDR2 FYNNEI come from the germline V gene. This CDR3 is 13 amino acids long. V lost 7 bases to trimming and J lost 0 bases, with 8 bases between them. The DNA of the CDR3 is TGTGCCAGCACGGCGGGTAGCACAGATACGCAGTATTTT. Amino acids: CASTAGSTDTQYF. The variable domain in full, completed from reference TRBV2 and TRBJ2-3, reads EPEVTQTPSHQVTQMGQEVILRCVPISNHLYFYWYRQILGQKVEFLVSFYNNEISEKSEIFDDQFSVERPDGSNFTLKIRSTKLEDSAMYFCASTAGSTDTQYFGPGTRLTVL.

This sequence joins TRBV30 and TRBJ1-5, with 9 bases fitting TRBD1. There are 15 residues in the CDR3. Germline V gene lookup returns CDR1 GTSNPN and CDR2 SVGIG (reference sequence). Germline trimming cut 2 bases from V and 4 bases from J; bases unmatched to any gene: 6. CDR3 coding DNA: TGTGCCTGGAGTCCACCGGGACAGGGAAATCAGCCCCAGCATTTT. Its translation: CAWSPPGQGNQPQHF.

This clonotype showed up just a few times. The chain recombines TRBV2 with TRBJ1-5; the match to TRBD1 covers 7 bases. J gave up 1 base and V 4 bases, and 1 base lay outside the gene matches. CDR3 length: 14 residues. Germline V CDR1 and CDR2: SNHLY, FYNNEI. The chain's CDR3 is CASSGQGSNQPQHF. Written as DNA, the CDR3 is TGTGCCAGCAGTGGACAGGGAAGCAATCAGCCCCAGCATTTT.

The CDR3 spells CSVGGGRDEQYF. CDR3 sequence (DNA): TGCAGCGTCGGGGGAGGGCGCGACGAGCAGTACTTC. The chain links TRBV29-1 to TRBJ2-7; 7 bases line up with TRBD2. Germline CDR1 reads SQVTM; CDR2 reads ANQGSEA. This CDR3 is built from 12 residues. After removal of 6 bases from V and 5 bases from J, the junction contained 7 bases not matched to a gene.

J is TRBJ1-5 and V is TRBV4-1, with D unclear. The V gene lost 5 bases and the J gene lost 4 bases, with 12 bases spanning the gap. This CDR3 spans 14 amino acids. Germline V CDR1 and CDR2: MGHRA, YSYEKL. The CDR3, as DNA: TGCGCCAGCAGCTCCCCTGGGAAGAATCAGCCCCAGCATTTT. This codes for CASSSPGKNQPQHF.

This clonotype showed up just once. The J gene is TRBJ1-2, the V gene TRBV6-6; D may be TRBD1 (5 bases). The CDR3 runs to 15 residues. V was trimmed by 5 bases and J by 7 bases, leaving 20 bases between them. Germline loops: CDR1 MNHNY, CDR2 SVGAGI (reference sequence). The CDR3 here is CASSNPGQGRFGYTF. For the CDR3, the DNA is TGTGCCAGCAGTAACCCGGGCCAGGGACGCTTTGGCTACACCTTC.

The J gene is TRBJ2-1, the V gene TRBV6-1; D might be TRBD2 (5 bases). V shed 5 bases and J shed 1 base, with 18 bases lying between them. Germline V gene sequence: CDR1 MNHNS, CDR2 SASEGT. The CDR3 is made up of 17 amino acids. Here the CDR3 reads CASSPPSGKGSYNEQFF. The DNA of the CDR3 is TGTGCCAGCAGTCCACCCTCGGGAAAAGGATCCTACAATGAGCAGTTCTTC.

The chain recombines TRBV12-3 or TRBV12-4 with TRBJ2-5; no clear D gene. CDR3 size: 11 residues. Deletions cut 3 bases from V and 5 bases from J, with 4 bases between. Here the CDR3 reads CASSFGETQYF. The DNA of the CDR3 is TGTGCCAGCAGTTTCGGCGAGACCCAGTACTTC.

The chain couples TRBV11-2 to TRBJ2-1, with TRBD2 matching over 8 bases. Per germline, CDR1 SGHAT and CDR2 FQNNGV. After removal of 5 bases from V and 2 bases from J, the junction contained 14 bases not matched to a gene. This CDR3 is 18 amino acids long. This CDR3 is CASSTLAPTSATYNEQFF. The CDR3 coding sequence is TGTGCCAGCAGCACACTAGCCCCGACTAGCGCGACCTACAATGAGCAGTTCTTC.

Here the CDR3 reads CAWSVRSGSNEQFF. The DNA for the CDR3 is TGTGCCTGGAGTGTACGTAGCGGGAGCAATGAGCAGTTCTTC. This chain connects TRBV30 to TRBJ2-1; 9 nucleotides agree with TRBD2. The trim removed 0 bases at V and 6 bases at J, leaving 3 bases unmatched. Germline CDR1 and CDR2: GTSNPN and SVGIG (reference sequence). CDR3 size: 14 residues.

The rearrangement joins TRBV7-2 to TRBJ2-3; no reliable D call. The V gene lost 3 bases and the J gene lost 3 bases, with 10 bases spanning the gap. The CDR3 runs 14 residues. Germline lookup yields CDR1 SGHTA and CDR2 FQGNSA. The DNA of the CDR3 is TGTGCCAGCAGCTTCGAACGAAGTACAGATACGCAGTATTTT. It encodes CASSFERSTDTQYF.

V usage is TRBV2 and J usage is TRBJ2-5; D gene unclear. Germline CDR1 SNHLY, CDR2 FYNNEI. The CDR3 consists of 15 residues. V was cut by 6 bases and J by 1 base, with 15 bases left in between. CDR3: CASSATRTLQETQYF. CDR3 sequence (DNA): TGTGCCAGCAGCGCGACTCGAACACTCCAAGAGACCCAGTACTTC.

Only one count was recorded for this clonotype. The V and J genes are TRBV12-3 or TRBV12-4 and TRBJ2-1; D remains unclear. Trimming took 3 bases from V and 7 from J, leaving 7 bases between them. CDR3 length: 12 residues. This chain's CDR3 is CASSLTLNEQFF. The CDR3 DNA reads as TGTGCCAGCAGTTTGACATTGAATGAGCAGTTCTTC.

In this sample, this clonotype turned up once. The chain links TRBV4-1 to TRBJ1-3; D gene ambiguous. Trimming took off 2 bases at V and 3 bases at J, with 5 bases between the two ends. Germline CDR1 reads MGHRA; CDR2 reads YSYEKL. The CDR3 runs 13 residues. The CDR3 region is CASSQYLGNTIYF. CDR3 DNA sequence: TGCGCCAGCAGCCAATACCTTGGAAACACCATATATTTT.